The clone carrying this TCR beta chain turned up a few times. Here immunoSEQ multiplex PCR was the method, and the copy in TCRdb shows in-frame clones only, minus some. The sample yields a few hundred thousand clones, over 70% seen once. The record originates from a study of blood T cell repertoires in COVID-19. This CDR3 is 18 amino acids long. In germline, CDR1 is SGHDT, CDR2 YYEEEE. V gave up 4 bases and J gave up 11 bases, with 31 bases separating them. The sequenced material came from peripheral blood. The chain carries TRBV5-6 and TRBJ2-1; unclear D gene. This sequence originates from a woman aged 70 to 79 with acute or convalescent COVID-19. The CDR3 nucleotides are TGTGCCAGCAGCGCCCAGGTGATTGATGGGCTTCGTTCGTTACAGCAGTTCTTC. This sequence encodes CASSAQVIDGLRSLQQFF.